Below, 18 T cell receptor beta chains from the same sample are listed, as sequenced in a study of OX40 agonist ivuxolimab in advanced cancers. Clones were read by immunoSEQ multiplex PCR, and TCRdb kept only the in-frame ones, dropping some. The profile shows about 6,700 clones, approximately 94% of them singletons. The sample was CD4+ or CD8+ T cells sorted from blood, taken in a trial of the OX40 agonist ivuxolimab. Receptor source: an adult with an advanced solid tumor such as melanoma, head and neck, liver or kidney cancer.

The CDR3 coding sequence is TGTGCCAGCAGTCTTGGAGTGATCACAGATACGCAGTATTTT. It is translated as CASSLGVITDTQYF. This chain connects TRBV7-3 to TRBJ2-3; D unclear. The germline V and J ends were trimmed by 6 bases and 2 bases, with 12 bases remaining between them. The CDR3 sequence is 14 residues long. Germline V gene sequence: CDR1 SGHTA, CDR2 FQGTGA.

The chain uses TRBV9 and TRBJ2-1; the match to TRBD2 covers 12 bases. CDR3 length equals 16 residues. V shed 1 base, J shed 6 bases, and the junction held 5 bases outside the gene matches. The germline gives CDR1 SGDLS, CDR2 YYNGEE. In nucleotides, the CDR3 is TGTGCCAGCAGCGTAAGACTAGCGGGAGATTTCAATGAGCAGTTCTTC. Encoded protein: CASSVRLAGDFNEQFF.

The chain links TRBV6-1 to TRBJ1-6; D call uncertain. The V end was cut by 5 bases, the J end by 4 bases, with 6 bases between. Germline V gives CDR1 MNHNS, CDR2 SASEGT. The CDR3 length is 13 residues. The DNA of the CDR3 is TGTGCCAGCAGTTGGGGATATAATTCACCCCTCCACTTT. Translating gives CASSWGYNSPLHF.

V gene TRBV2 combines with J gene TRBJ2-4; 9 positions match TRBD1. V was pared by 4 bases and J by 0 bases, with 10 bases of the junction left unmatched. This CDR3 region has 18 residues. CDR1 and CDR2 (germline): SNHLY, FYNNEI. The CDR3 here is CASSVLGTGLLAKNIQYF. The CDR3 nucleotides read TGTGCCAGCAGTGTCCTTGGGACAGGGCTTCTAGCCAAAAACATTCAGTACTTC.

This clone was observed once. The V gene is TRBV5-1, the J gene TRBJ2-5, with 8 bases identical to TRBD1. The J call is doubtful: the DNA matches TRBJ2-7 better. Germline V lookup: CDR1 SGHRS, CDR2 YFSETQ. The CDR3 is made up of 15 amino acids. Here the CDR3 reads CASSLGQGASYEQYF. The CDR3 DNA is TGCGCCAGCAGCTTGGGGCAGGGGGCCTCCTACGAGCAGTACTTC.

The V call is TRBV18, the J call TRBJ2-3; 10 bases are shared with TRBD2. Germline CDR1 KGHSH, CDR2 LQKENI. V was pared by 3 bases and J by 4 bases, with 10 bases of the junction left unmatched. CDR3 length: 17 amino acids. CDR3 sequence (DNA): TGTGCCAGCTCACCGCTCGCTAGCGGGAGCTTTGCAGATACGCAGTATTTT. It specifies CASSPLASGSFADTQYF.

The chain is built from TRBV25-1 and TRBJ2-3, with D possibly being TRBD2 (7 bases). The CDR3 runs 15 residues. The germline CDR1 and CDR2 sequences are MGHDK and SYGVNS. V was trimmed by 7 bases and J by 3 bases, leaving 17 bases between them. The CDR3, as DNA: TGTGCCAGCACCGAGGGGGGGAGTGGGACAGATACGCAGTATTTT. Encoded protein: CASTEGGSGTDTQYF.

The chain recombines TRBV18 with TRBJ1-1; D possibly corresponds to TRBD1 (5 bases). The CDR3 loop spans 15 amino acids. Trimming pared 4 bases from V and 3 bases from J, leaving 15 bases between. Germline V lookup: CDR1 KGHSH, CDR2 LQKENI. The CDR3 sequence: CASSLGGGAHTEAFF. The CDR3 DNA sequence: TGTGCCAGCTCACTAGGTGGAGGGGCTCACACTGAAGCTTTCTTT.

V and J are TRBV30 and TRBJ2-3, with TRBD1 matching over 7 bases. CDR3 size: 15 residues. Germline V CDR1 and CDR2: GTSNPN, SVGIG (reference sequence). Unmatched junction bases numbered 6, after V lost 3 bases and J lost 0 bases. CDR3 loop: CAWSRQGQSTDTQYF. The CDR3 DNA is TGTGCCTGGAGCCGACAGGGCCAGAGCACAGATACGCAGTATTTT.

V gene TRBV2 combines with J gene TRBJ2-1; D is ambiguous. Germline assignment: CDR1 SNHLY and CDR2 FYNNEI. This CDR3 has 14 residues. V was clipped by 7 bases and J by 0 bases, with 10 bases between them. The CDR3 protein is CASKKRPSYNEQFF. For the CDR3, the DNA is TGTGCCAGCAAGAAGCGCCCCTCCTACAATGAGCAGTTCTTC. Looking up the rest from reference TRBV2 and TRBJ2-1 gives the full variable domain: EPEVTQTPSHQVTQMGQEVILRCVPISNHLYFYWYRQILGQKVEFLVSFYNNEISEKSEIFDDQFSVERPDGSNFTLKIRSTKLEDSAMYFCASKKRPSYNEQFFGPGTRLTVL.

The chain joins TRBV7-2 to TRBJ2-2; D is undetermined. Germline values: CDR1 SGHTA, CDR2 FQGNSA. V lost 5 bases and J 7 bases, leaving 8 bases between the germline ends. The CDR3 is made up of 12 amino acids. In DNA form, the CDR3 reads TGTGCCAGCAGCCGCACGCTCGGGGAGCTGTTTTTT. The encoded protein is CASSRTLGELFF.

This clone appeared a single time. The chain links TRBV7-9 to TRBJ2-7, with 11 bases that match TRBD1. The CDR3 covers 14 residues. Germline lookup yields CDR1 SEHNR and CDR2 FQNEAQ (reference sequence). V shed 5 bases and J 7 bases; nucleotides not matched to a gene: 7. The CDR3: CASSRGQGEREQYF. The CDR3 DNA follows: TGTGCCAGCAGCCGGGGACAGGGGGAGAGGGAGCAGTACTTC.

The gene calls are TRBV7-9 and TRBJ2-3; D gene ambiguous. Looked up from germline, CDR1 is SEHNR and CDR2 is FQNEAQ (reference sequence). V dropped 3 bases and J dropped 4 bases, with 5 bases sitting between them. The CDR3 runs to 12 residues. The CDR3 sequence: CASSFSPDTQYF. The CDR3 nucleotides are TGTGCCAGCAGCTTTTCCCCAGATACGCAGTATTTT.

This chain connects TRBV5-1 to TRBJ1-1; perhaps TRBD1 as D (6 bases). From germline, CDR1 is SGHRS and CDR2 YFSETQ. V lost 3 bases, J lost 4 bases, and 13 bases lay in between. The CDR3 has 14 amino acids. CDR3 amino acids: CASSSLRGSTEAFF. The CDR3 coding sequence is TGCGCCAGCAGCTCCTTAAGGGGGAGCACTGAAGCTTTCTTT. Full variable domain (missing parts from reference TRBV5-1 and TRBJ1-1): KAGVTQTPRYLIKTRGQQVTLSCSPISGHRSVSWYQQTPGQGLQFLFEYFSETQRNKGNFPGRFSGRQFSNSRSEMNVSTLELGDSALYLCASSSLRGSTEAFFGQGTRLTVV.

The chain links TRBV4-2 to TRBJ2-7; D gene ambiguous. This CDR3 spans 11 amino acids. Deletions cut 4 bases from V and 4 bases from J, with 5 bases between. Germline V lookup: CDR1 LGHNA, CDR2 YNFKEQ. CDR3 loop: CASSPGYEQYF. The DNA of the CDR3 is TGTGCCAGCAGCCCCGGGTACGAGCAGTACTTC.

The V and J genes are TRBV18 and TRBJ2-7; the D is unclear. Germline V gives CDR1 KGHSH, CDR2 LQKENI. Deletions cut 2 bases from V and 4 bases from J, with 9 bases between. The CDR3 sequence is 13 residues long. CDR3 loop: CASSPEGLYEQYF. The CDR3, as DNA: TGTGCCAGCTCACCAGAAGGTCTTTACGAGCAGTACTTC.

This sequence joins TRBV28 and TRBJ2-5, with D possibly being TRBD2 (5 bases). CDR1 MDHEN and CDR2 SYDVKM come from the germline V gene. The CDR3 is 14 amino acids. Trimming took 6 bases from V and 2 from J, leaving 13 bases between them. The CDR3 region is CASREGGYQETQYF. CDR3 coding DNA: TGTGCCAGCAGGGAAGGCGGGTATCAAGAGACCCAGTACTTC.

The CDR3 loop is CASSPSSGAPNEQFF. Here the CDR3 DNA reads TGTGCCAGCTCCCCCTCTAGCGGGGCGCCCAATGAGCAGTTCTTC. This rearrangement joins TRBV18 to TRBJ2-1; 9 bases are a match to TRBD2. J lost 6 bases, V lost 6 bases, and 9 bases had no gene match. Germline V CDR1 and CDR2: KGHSH, LQKENI. The CDR3 has 15 residues. Supplemented by reference TRBV18 and TRBJ2-1, the full variable domain reads NAGVMQNPRHLVRRRGQEARLRCSPMKGHSHVYWYRQLPEEGLKFMVYLQKENIIDESGMPKERFSAEFPKEGPSILRIQQVVRGDSAAYFCASSPSSGAPNEQFFGPGTRLTVL.